Listed below are T cell receptor beta chains from one sample, sequenced in a study of T cell responses to AZD1222 COVID-19 vaccine. Profiling relied on immunoSEQ multiplex PCR, and the TCRdb table lists in-frame clones only, not all of them. The profile shows around 120,000 clones, approximately 90% of them singletons. This material consisted of peripheral blood, taken on day 0 of AZD1222 vaccination. Receptors originate from an adult in good health. Both conserved end residues are part of each CDR3. A D gene is named only where the DNA matches it firmly. Clone size appears in some rows only: once, few, many, or a class for an expanded clone.

clone_size: .
v_call: TRBV11-2
d_call: .
j_call: TRBJ1-1
cdr3_length: 14
cdr3_aa: CASSLVPQGTEAFF
cdr3_nt: TGTGCCAGCAGCTTAGTTCCTCAGGGAACTGAAGCTTTCTTT

clone_size: .
v_call: TRBV7-9
d_call: .
j_call: TRBJ2-1
cdr3_length: 13
cdr3_aa: CASHYPGFREQFF
cdr3_nt: TGTGCCAGCCACTACCCGGGTTTCAGGGAGCAGTTCTTC

clone_size: .
v_call: TRBV7-8
d_call: .
j_call: TRBJ1-2
cdr3_length: 15
cdr3_aa: CASSLGVDLWYGYTF
cdr3_nt: TGTGCCAGCAGCTTAGGGGTCGACCTGTGGTATGGCTACACCTTC

clone_size: .
v_call: TRBV10-1
d_call: .
j_call: TRBJ1-4
cdr3_length: 13
cdr3_aa: CASSRRGNEKLFF
cdr3_nt: TGCGCCAGCTCCCGACGGGGGAATGAAAAACTGTTTTTT

clone_size: .
v_call: TRBV6-2/TRBV6-3
d_call: .
j_call: TRBJ1-5
cdr3_length: 13
cdr3_aa: CASSRESNQPQHF
cdr3_nt: TGTGCCAGCAGTCGAGAGTCCAATCAGCCCCAGCATTTT

clone_size: .
v_call: TRBV7-2
d_call: .
j_call: TRBJ1-1
cdr3_length: 13
cdr3_aa: CASSWDGNTEAFF
cdr3_nt: TGTGCCAGCAGCTGGGACGGCAACACTGAAGCTTTCTTT

clone_size: .
v_call: TRBV5-6
d_call: .
j_call: TRBJ1-2
cdr3_length: 13
cdr3_aa: CASSLRGVYGYTF
cdr3_nt: TGTGCCAGCAGCTTGCGCGGAGTATATGGCTACACCTTC

clone_size: .
v_call: TRBV6-6
d_call: .
j_call: TRBJ1-4
cdr3_length: 15
cdr3_aa: CASSQQGQQNEKLFF
cdr3_nt: TGTGCCAGCAGCCAACAGGGACAACAAAATGAAAAACTGTTTTTT

clone_size: .
v_call: TRBV2
d_call: .
j_call: TRBJ1-6
cdr3_length: 13
cdr3_aa: CASRGRGNSPLHF
cdr3_nt: TGTGCCAGCAGGGGCAGGGGTAATTCACCCCTCCACTTT

clone_size: once
v_call: TRBV28
d_call: .
j_call: TRBJ1-2
cdr3_length: 12
cdr3_aa: CASSTFEDGYTF
cdr3_nt: TGTGCCAGCAGCACCTTTGAAGATGGCTACACCTTC

clone_size: .
v_call: TRBV5-1
d_call: .
j_call: TRBJ2-7
cdr3_length: 13
cdr3_aa: CASSSAPSYEQYF
cdr3_nt: TGCGCCAGCAGCTCCGCCCCAAGCTACGAGCAGTACTTC

clone_size: once
v_call: TRBV7-6
d_call: TRBD1
j_call: TRBJ1-2
cdr3_length: 16
cdr3_aa: CASSGSDRVGNYGYTF
cdr3_nt: TGTGCCAGCAGCGGATCGGACAGGGTGGGGAACTATGGCTACACCTTC

clone_size: .
v_call: TRBV27
d_call: .
j_call: TRBJ2-7
cdr3_length: 13
cdr3_aa: CASSPSGVYEQYF
cdr3_nt: TGTGCCAGCAGTCCCTCGGGGGTCTACGAGCAGTACTTC

clone_size: .
v_call: TRBV6-5
d_call: TRBD2
j_call: TRBJ2-1
cdr3_length: 15
cdr3_aa: CASTFSGGVYNEQFF
cdr3_nt: TGTGCCAGCACCTTTAGCGGGGGGGTCTACAATGAGCAGTTCTTC

clone_size: .
v_call: TRBV12-5
d_call: TRBD1
j_call: TRBJ1-6
cdr3_length: 16
cdr3_aa: CASGLATGTGLSPLHF
cdr3_nt: TGTGCTAGTGGTTTGGCGACCGGGACAGGGCTTTCACCCCTCCACTTT

clone_size: .
v_call: TRBV5-3
d_call: .
j_call: TRBJ1-4
cdr3_length: 15
cdr3_aa: CARSLVGGVNEKLFF
cdr3_nt: TGTGCCAGAAGCTTGGTGGGGGGCGTTAATGAAAAACTGTTTTTT

clone_size: .
v_call: TRBV28
d_call: .
j_call: TRBJ1-2
cdr3_length: 13
cdr3_aa: CASLRGGVYGYTF
cdr3_nt: TGTGCCAGCCTCCGAGGGGGGGTCTATGGCTACACCTTC

clone_size: .
v_call: TRBV2
d_call: .
j_call: TRBJ2-1
cdr3_length: 15
cdr3_aa: CASTIITGTYNEQFF
cdr3_nt: TGTGCCAGCACGATTATAACAGGCACCTACAATGAGCAGTTCTTC

clone_size: .
v_call: TRBV5-1
d_call: .
j_call: TRBJ1-1
cdr3_length: 15
cdr3_aa: CASSLVGAVNTEAFF
cdr3_nt: TGCGCCAGCAGCTTGGTTGGGGCCGTGAACACTGAAGCTTTCTTT

clone_size: .
v_call: TRBV4-3
d_call: .
j_call: TRBJ1-1
cdr3_length: 17
cdr3_aa: CASSQDARGPTNTEAFF
cdr3_nt: TGCGCCAGCAGCCAAGATGCACGCGGACCGACGAACACTGAAGCTTTCTTT

clone_size: few
v_call: TRBV14
d_call: TRBD2
j_call: TRBJ2-2
cdr3_length: 14
cdr3_aa: CASNLAGEVGELFF
cdr3_nt: TGTGCCAGCAACCTAGCGGGAGAGGTCGGGGAGCTGTTTTTT

clone_size: .
v_call: TRBV7-2
d_call: .
j_call: TRBJ2-1
cdr3_length: 14
cdr3_aa: CASSSSSNAGAQFF
cdr3_nt: TGTGCCAGCAGCTCCTCCAGCAACGCAGGGGCGCAGTTCTTC

clone_size: .
v_call: TRBV5-1
d_call: .
j_call: TRBJ1-1
cdr3_length: 16
cdr3_aa: CASSFGGSSLNTEAFF
cdr3_nt: TGCGCCAGCAGCTTCGGGGGCTCGTCCCTCAACACTGAAGCTTTCTTT

clone_size: once
v_call: TRBV7-6
d_call: TRBD2
j_call: TRBJ2-5
cdr3_length: 15
cdr3_aa: CASSDPGLASETQYF
cdr3_nt: TGTGCCAGCAGCGACCCGGGACTAGCATCGGAGACCCAGTACTTC

clone_size: once
v_call: TRBV3-1/TRBV3-2
d_call: .
j_call: TRBJ2-7
cdr3_length: 14
cdr3_aa: CASSQVGGPHEQYF
cdr3_nt: TGTGCCAGCAGCCAAGTAGGGGGGCCCCACGAGCAGTACTTC

clone_size: .
v_call: TRBV27
d_call: TRBD1
j_call: TRBJ2-7
cdr3_length: 15
cdr3_aa: CASSFLGQGVYEQYF
cdr3_nt: TGTGCCAGCAGTTTTCTAGGACAGGGGGTCTACGAGCAGTACTTC

clone_size: .
v_call: TRBV6-5
d_call: .
j_call: TRBJ1-2
cdr3_length: 14
cdr3_aa: CASRRDTRYYGYTF
cdr3_nt: TGTGCCAGCAGGAGGGACACTCGATACTATGGCTACACCTTC

clone_size: .
v_call: TRBV5-5
d_call: TRBD1
j_call: TRBJ1-4
cdr3_length: 12
cdr3_aa: CASSGITGVVFF
cdr3_nt: TGTGCCAGCAGTGGAATCACAGGGGTTGTGTTTTTT